This T cell receptor (beta chain) was found in a study of neoadjuvant nivolumab and ipilimumab in lung cancer. Study-level findings and limits: Blood richness before therapy tracked richness in tumors resected after neoadjuvant therapy. Compared with tumor-adjacent uninvolved lung, resected tumors showed greater richness and clonality.

Deletions cut 3 bases from V and 4 bases from J, with 12 bases between. The CDR3 has 13 amino acids. The germline CDR1 and CDR2 sequences are GTSNPN and SVGIG (reference sequence). Regarding this clone: Its antigen remains unidentified.

Profiling relied on immunoSEQ multiplex PCR, and the TCRdb table lists in-frame clones only, not all of them. The sample includes about 25,000 clones, roughly four fifths seen only once; the top ten take about 8.1%. The TCR comes from an adult with non-small cell lung cancer. The genes are TRBV30 and TRBJ1-2; D is undetermined. This material consisted of tumor tissue, taken after neoadjuvant nivolumab, alone or with ipilimumab, at or shortly before surgery. CDR3 nucleotides: TGTGCCTGGAGCGAGGTCGCCAGCTATGGCTACACCTTC. Translated: CAWSEVASYGYTF.